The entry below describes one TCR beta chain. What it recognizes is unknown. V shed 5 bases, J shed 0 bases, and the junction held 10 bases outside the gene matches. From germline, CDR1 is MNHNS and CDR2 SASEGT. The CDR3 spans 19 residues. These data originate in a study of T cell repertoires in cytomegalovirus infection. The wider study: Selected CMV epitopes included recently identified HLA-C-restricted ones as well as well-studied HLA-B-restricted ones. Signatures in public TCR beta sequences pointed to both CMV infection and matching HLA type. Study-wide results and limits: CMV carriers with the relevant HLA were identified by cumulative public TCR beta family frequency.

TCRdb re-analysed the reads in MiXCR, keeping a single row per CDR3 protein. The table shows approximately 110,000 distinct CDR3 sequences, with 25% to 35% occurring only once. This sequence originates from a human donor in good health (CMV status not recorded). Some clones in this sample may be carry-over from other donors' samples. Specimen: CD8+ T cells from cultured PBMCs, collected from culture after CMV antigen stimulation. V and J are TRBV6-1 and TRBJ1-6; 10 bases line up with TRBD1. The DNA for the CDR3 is TGTGCCAGCAGTCCGGTATGGACAGGGGGGAGCTCCTATAATTCACCCCTCCACTTT. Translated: CASSPVWTGGSSYNSPLHF.